A selection of T cell receptor beta chains follows, all from one sample in a study of T cell repertoires in cytomegalovirus infection. The antigens these receptors bind are not known. TCRdb independently ran MiXCR on the reads; one entry per CDR3 protein. Of some 350,000 distinct CDR3 sequences in the sample, just under 35% are singletons; the top ten hold about 13%. The sequencing here drew on cultured PBMCs, taken from culture after CMV antigen stimulation. The receptor set was obtained from a human donor in good health (CMV status not recorded). Some clones in this sample may be carry-over from other donors' samples. Each CDR3 is given with its conserved first and last residue. A D gene is named only where the DNA matches it firmly. Only some rows state a clone size, as once, few, many or a class for expanded clones.

J | size | D | V | DNA | CDR3
TRBJ2-1 | many | TRBD2 | TRBV7-6 | TGTGCCAGCAGCTCACAGACTAGCGGGATGGGGAATGAGCAGTTCTTC | CASSSQTSGMGNEQFF
TRBJ2-3 | NA | NA | TRBV4-1 | TGCGCCAGCAGCCAAGCGGCAGGAACTAGCACAGATACGCAGTATTTT | CASSQAAGTSTDTQYF
TRBJ1-1 | once | TRBD1 | TRBV27 | TGTGCCAGCAGTTTTATTCCCGGGACAGGGAACACTGAAGCTTTCTTT | CASSFIPGTGNTEAFF
TRBJ2-1 | NA | NA | TRBV12-3/TRBV12-4 | TGTGCCAGCAGTTTCGGGGTCCTTCGTGAGCAGTTCTTC | CASSFGVLREQFF
TRBJ2-5 | NA | TRBD2 | TRBV28 | TGTGCCAGCAGCTTATCCCAACTAGCGGTCCAAGAGACCCAGTACTTC | CASSLSQLAVQETQYF
TRBJ1-1 | many | NA | TRBV7-2 | TGTGCCAGCAGCGTTAGGACGGGGAACACTGAAGCTTTCTTT | CASSVRTGNTEAFF
TRBJ2-1 | few | TRBD2 | TRBV7-8 | TGTGCCAGCAGCTCCCACGGGACTAGCCATTACAATGAGCAGTTCTTC | CASSSHGTSHYNEQFF
TRBJ2-6 | NA | TRBD1 | TRBV7-2 | TGTGCCAGCAGCCACGCGTGGCCAGGGGGCGCATCTGGGGCCAACGTCCTGACTTTC | CASSHAWPGGASGANVLTF
TRBJ2-7 | few | TRBD1 | TRBV7-2 | TGTGCCAGCAGCTTGAACAGGGGGCATATCGAGCAGTACTTC | CASSLNRGHIEQYF
TRBJ2-3 | NA | TRBD2 | TRBV24-1 | TGTGCCACCAGAGCGGGAGAGGGGACAGATACGCAGTATTTT | CATRAGEGTDTQYF
TRBJ2-3 | NA | NA | TRBV7-8 | TGTGCCAGCAGCCCCCTCCGGGCAGCGGGCACAGATACGCAGTATTTT | CASSPLRAAGTDTQYF